This T cell receptor beta chain was recorded in a study of lymphopenia after photon versus proton radiotherapy. Assay: immunoSEQ multiplex PCR; the TCRdb copy retains only in-frame clones and omits some. Of about 70,000 clones in the sample, around 90% were seen once. This clonotype was obtained from a woman between 40 and 55 years old with cholangiocarcinoma. The sample in question was peripheral blood, obtained from a patient treated with photon-based radiotherapy.

CDR3 sequence (DNA): TGCGCCAGCAGCTTAGACAGCCCATATGGCTACACCTTC. It codes for CASSLDSPYGYTF. V is TRBV5-1 and J is TRBJ1-2, with D perhaps TRBD1 (5 bases). The germline gives CDR1 SGHRS, CDR2 YFSETQ. V lost 2 bases and J lost 5, with 10 bases in between. The CDR3 length is 13 residues.